This T cell receptor beta chain was sequenced during a study of blood T cell repertoires in COVID-19. For the study at large: The United States, Italy and Spain were the sources of the acute and convalescent COVID-19 samples. In each case, the material was cDNA or gDNA derived from T cells, B-cell-depleted T cells, or PBMCs.

This clone turned up a few times. J lost 2 bases, V lost 4 bases, and 2 bases had no gene match. The CDR3 contains 14 residues. Germline lookup yields CDR1 LNHDA and CDR2 SQIVND (reference sequence). Original methodology: Reference gene primer amplification yielded estimated nucleated cell counts. Only in-frame clones appear in the TCRdb table, and some are missing; sequencing was by immunoSEQ multiplex PCR. V, J and clone size are taken as reported in that table, and D and trimming were inferred from the DNA itself. The sample lists about 110,000 clones, about 79% occurring once. The V gene is TRBV19, the J gene TRBJ1-3; TRBD1 matches 7 bases. The source is an elderly woman with active or convalescent COVID-19. What was sequenced was peripheral blood. Here the CDR3 reads CASSTGTAGNTIYF. The CDR3 DNA is TGTGCCAGTAGTACCGGGACAGCTGGAAACACCATATATTTT.